This TCR beta chain was recorded in a study of blood T cell repertoires in COVID-19. The CDR3 contains 19 residues. The J segment lost 0 bases and the V segment lost 5 bases, leaving 17 bases of the junction unmatched. Germline lookup yields CDR1 SGHAT and CDR2 FQNNGV. Only in-frame clones appear in the TCRdb table, and some are missing; sequencing was by immunoSEQ multiplex PCR. The sample yields tens of thousands of clones, around 84% seen once. The source material was peripheral blood. The V call is TRBV11-2, the J call TRBJ2-7, with 9 bases fitting TRBD2. The sequence derives from a human donor in a cohort sampled during active COVID-19. The CDR3 DNA reads as TGTGCCAGCAGCATAGCGGGAGTACGGAGTCCAGACACCTCCTACGAGCAGTACTTC. It codes for CASSIAGVRSPDTSYEQYF.